This is a list of T cell receptor beta chains from one sample in a study of T cells in Graves' hyperthyroidism and ophthalmopathy. TCRdb analysed the multiplex PCR reads with MiXCR anew, one entry per CDR3 protein. The sample includes over 250,000 distinct CDR3 sequences, 22% of them seen just once. Material: blood. These receptors originate from a man aged 25-40 years with Graves' ophthalmopathy. CDR3s include the opening cysteine and the closing phenylalanine or tryptophan. Each record gives: J gene, V gene, CDR3 length, clone size, D gene, CDR3 DNA, CDR3 protein. The D gene is left open where the match is weak. A clone size is listed for some rows: how often the clone was seen (once, few, many), or a class if it is expanded.

J: TRBJ2-7; V: TRBV15; length: 14; size: .; D: .; DNA: TGTGCCACCAGCAGAGATCAGGTTCGATACGAGCAGTACTTC; CDR3: CATSRDQVRYEQYF
J: TRBJ2-4; V: TRBV28; length: 14; size: .; D: .; DNA: TGTGCCAGCAGAAGTCCCATAGCCAAAAACATTCAGTACTTC; CDR3: CASRSPIAKNIQYF
J: TRBJ2-7; V: TRBV3-1; length: 13; size: .; D: .; DNA: TGTGCCAGCAGCCAATGGGGACTCTACGAGCAGTACTTC; CDR3: CASSQWGLYEQYF
J: TRBJ2-5; V: TRBV5-6; length: 12; size: few; D: .; DNA: TGTGCCAGCAGCAAAATACGGGATACCCAGTACTTC; CDR3: CASSKIRDTQYF
J: TRBJ2-7; V: TRBV18; length: 14; size: few; D: TRBD1; DNA: TGTGCCAGCTCGGCCGGGACAGGGGGCCGGGAGCAGTACTTC; CDR3: CASSAGTGGREQYF
J: TRBJ2-1; V: TRBV12-3/TRBV12-4; length: 15; size: many; D: TRBD1; DNA: TGTGCCAGCAGTCCGGGACAGAAGGTCTACAATGAGCAGTTCTTC; CDR3: CASSPGQKVYNEQFF
J: TRBJ1-2; V: TRBV6-1; length: 13; size: many; D: .; DNA: TGTGCCAGCAGTGCGGACAGAACATATGGCTACACCTTC; CDR3: CASSADRTYGYTF
J: TRBJ1-1; V: TRBV27; length: 17; size: many; D: TRBD1; DNA: TGTGCCAGCAGATGGACAGGGGGCTTAGGCCTCAACACTGAAGCTTTCTTT; CDR3: CASRWTGGLGLNTEAFF
J: TRBJ2-1; V: TRBV27; length: 16; size: few; D: TRBD2; DNA: TGTGCCAGCAGTTTAACTAGCGGGAACAATTACAATGAGCAGTTCTTC; CDR3: CASSLTSGNNYNEQFF
J: TRBJ1-6; V: TRBV19; length: 15; size: few; D: .; DNA: TGTGCCAGTAGGAGTGATCGGAAGGGAAATTCACCCCTCCACTTT; CDR3: CASRSDRKGNSPLHF
J: TRBJ2-2; V: TRBV27; length: 17; size: .; D: TRBD1; DNA: TGTGCCAGCAGTCCCCTCCAGGACAGGGGGCACACCGGGGAGCTGTTTTTT; CDR3: CASSPLQDRGHTGELFF
J: TRBJ2-5; V: TRBV20-1; length: 13; size: few; D: .; DNA: TGCAGTGCAAACGCAGGGGGGCGAGAGACCCAGTACTTC; CDR3: CSANAGGRETQYF
J: TRBJ2-1; V: TRBV30; length: 14; size: few; D: TRBD1; DNA: TGTGCCTGGAACGGAAGGACAGGGGGCAGTGAGCAGTTCTTC; CDR3: CAWNGRTGGSEQFF
J: TRBJ2-7; V: TRBV5-1; length: 15; size: .; D: TRBD2; DNA: TGCGCCAGCAGCTTTGTTGGGACTAGTAACTACGAGCAGTACTTC; CDR3: CASSFVGTSNYEQYF
J: TRBJ2-1; V: TRBV11-2; length: 15; size: many; D: .; DNA: TGTGCCAGCAGCCCTATCCGGGAGAGATACAATGAGCAGTTCTTC; CDR3: CASSPIRERYNEQFF
J: TRBJ2-7; V: TRBV2; length: 17; size: many; D: .; DNA: TGTGCCAGCAGTGAAAAGCCCCCGGGAACGGCAGGCTACGAGCAGTACTTC; CDR3: CASSEKPPGTAGYEQYF
J: TRBJ2-3; V: TRBV7-6; length: 13; size: .; D: .; DNA: TGTGCCAGCAGCTTAACTACCCCGGATACGCAGTATTTT; CDR3: CASSLTTPDTQYF
J: TRBJ2-1; V: TRBV6-1; length: 13; size: .; D: .; DNA: TGTGCCAGCAGTCGGGACTCCCTGGGGGAGCAGTTCTTC; CDR3: CASSRDSLGEQFF
J: TRBJ1-5; V: TRBV25-1; length: 14; size: .; D: .; DNA: TGTGCCTGCAGCGCAACGGGGGGCAGTCAGCCCCAGCATTTT; CDR3: CACSATGGSQPQHF
J: TRBJ1-3; V: TRBV19; length: 16; size: .; D: TRBD1; DNA: TGTGCCAGTCAGGACGGGACAGGGCCCTCTGGAAACACCATATATTTT; CDR3: CASQDGTGPSGNTIYF
J: TRBJ1-1; V: TRBV7-9; length: 15; size: .; D: .; DNA: TGTGCCAGCAGCTTATGGACCGCGATGAACACTGAAGCTTTCTTT; CDR3: CASSLWTAMNTEAFF
J: TRBJ1-1; V: TRBV28; length: 15; size: many; D: TRBD1; DNA: TGTGCCAGCACCCTAAGACAGGGGAGGAACACTGAAGCTTTCTTT; CDR3: CASTLRQGRNTEAFF
J: TRBJ2-2; V: TRBV7-8; length: 15; size: many; D: .; DNA: TGTGCCAGCAGCGGGGCCGCCCCAAACACCGGGGAGCTGTTTTTT; CDR3: CASSGAAPNTGELFF
J: TRBJ2-2; V: TRBV6-2/TRBV6-3; length: 18; size: .; D: .; DNA: TGTGCCAGCAGTTACAAGTTCGGGGGCGGGAAAAACACCGGGGAGCTGTTTTTT; CDR3: CASSYKFGGGKNTGELFF
J: TRBJ1-5; V: TRBV28; length: 16; size: .; D: .; DNA: TGTGCCAGCAGTTTTCTTTTAAGGCCCGGGCATCAGCCCCAGCATTTT; CDR3: CASSFLLRPGHQPQHF
J: TRBJ1-5; V: TRBV28; length: 14; size: .; D: TRBD1; DNA: TGTGCCAGCAGAATGGGAGGGGGCCATCAGCCCCAGCATTTT; CDR3: CASRMGGGHQPQHF
J: TRBJ1-1; V: TRBV14; length: 12; size: few; D: .; DNA: TGTGCCAGCAGCCATAAGGCTCTCCGGGTTTTCTTT; CDR3: CASSHKALRVFF
J: TRBJ2-7; V: TRBV6-6; length: 14; size: .; D: .; DNA: TGTGCCAGCAGTTACTCAGGCACAGCCTACGAGCAGTACTTC; CDR3: CASSYSGTAYEQYF
J: TRBJ2-5; V: TRBV7-3; length: 13; size: .; D: .; DNA: TGTGCCAGCAGTTTTACCGGCCAAGAGACCCAGTACTTC; CDR3: CASSFTGQETQYF
J: TRBJ2-5; V: TRBV7-2; length: 14; size: .; D: .; DNA: TGTGCCAGCAGCGGAACAGGGAGTGAAGAGACCCAGTACTTC; CDR3: CASSGTGSEETQYF
J: TRBJ1-5; V: TRBV15; length: 15; size: .; D: TRBD1; DNA: TGTGCCACCAGCAGCTCAGGGGGGGTAAATCAGCCCCAGCATTTT; CDR3: CATSSSGGVNQPQHF
J: TRBJ2-7; V: TRBV20-1; length: 15; size: few; D: TRBD2; DNA: TGCAGTGCTGATAGCGGGGAGCGGAACTCCTACGAGCAGTACTTC; CDR3: CSADSGERNSYEQYF
J: TRBJ1-5; V: TRBV20-1; length: 13; size: few; D: .; DNA: TGCAGTGCTAGCTCGGGGGGCAATCAGCCCCAGCATTTT; CDR3: CSASSGGNQPQHF
J: TRBJ2-7; V: TRBV27; length: 14; size: .; D: TRBD1; DNA: TGTGCCAGCAGACGTACCGGACAGGGGTCCGAGCAGTACTTC; CDR3: CASRRTGQGSEQYF
J: TRBJ1-2; V: TRBV9; length: 14; size: .; D: TRBD1; DNA: TGTGCCAGCAGCCAGCCGGGACAGAGATATGGCTACACCTTC; CDR3: CASSQPGQRYGYTF
J: TRBJ2-3; V: TRBV28; length: 15; size: few; D: .; DNA: TGTGCCACGAATAGGCGGGTTACTCCCACAGATACGCAGTATTTT; CDR3: CATNRRVTPTDTQYF
J: TRBJ2-3; V: TRBV4-2; length: 13; size: .; D: .; DNA: TGTGCCAGCAGCCAAGATGGATCAGATACGCAGTATTTT; CDR3: CASSQDGSDTQYF
J: TRBJ1-6; V: TRBV11-2; length: 17; size: .; D: TRBD1; DNA: TGTGCCAGCAGCTTATCGACAGGGATCGGTTATAATTCACCCCTCCACTTT; CDR3: CASSLSTGIGYNSPLHF
J: TRBJ1-5; V: TRBV12-5; length: 14; size: .; D: .; DNA: TGTGCTAGTGGTCCTCCAGGGAACAATCAGCCCCAGCATTTT; CDR3: CASGPPGNNQPQHF
J: TRBJ2-1; V: TRBV7-8; length: 16; size: many; D: TRBD2; DNA: TGTGCCAGCAGCTTACCCCGGGGGGGAGTCTACAATGAGCAGTTCTTC; CDR3: CASSLPRGGVYNEQFF
J: TRBJ2-1; V: TRBV3-1; length: 14; size: many; D: TRBD1; DNA: TGTGCCAGCAGCCCTGGACAGGGCTACAATGAGCAGTTCTTC; CDR3: CASSPGQGYNEQFF
J: TRBJ1-2; V: TRBV20-1; length: 14; size: few; D: TRBD1; DNA: TGCAGTGCTGCCGGGACAGGGTTCCACTATGGCTACACCTTC; CDR3: CSAAGTGFHYGYTF
J: TRBJ2-7; V: TRBV18; length: 14; size: few; D: TRBD1; DNA: TGTGCCAGCTCACCGAAGACAGGGGGTTACGAGCAGTACTTC; CDR3: CASSPKTGGYEQYF
J: TRBJ2-7; V: TRBV19; length: 17; size: few; D: TRBD2; DNA: TGTGCCAGTAGTGGGACTAGCGGGAGAGGAGTCTCCTACGAGCAGTACTTC; CDR3: CASSGTSGRGVSYEQYF
J: TRBJ2-1; V: TRBV20-1; length: 15; size: many; D: .; DNA: TGCAGTGCTAGAGTCGTACGGGGGGCTATCAATGAGCAGTTCTTC; CDR3: CSARVVRGAINEQFF
J: TRBJ1-2; V: TRBV30; length: 15; size: many; D: TRBD1; DNA: TGTGCCTGGAGACAAGGGGGCGTTTATAACTATGGCTACACCTTC; CDR3: CAWRQGGVYNYGYTF
J: TRBJ1-2; V: TRBV20-1; length: 14; size: .; D: TRBD1; DNA: TGCAGTGCCACCCTCGGACAGGCTGACTATGGCTACACCTTC; CDR3: CSATLGQADYGYTF
J: TRBJ2-1; V: TRBV2; length: 18; size: many; D: TRBD1; DNA: TGTGCCAGCAGTGAACCTACCGGGACAGCTTTCTCCTACAATGAGCAGTTCTTC; CDR3: CASSEPTGTAFSYNEQFF
J: TRBJ2-7; V: TRBV7-9; length: 11; size: .; D: TRBD1; DNA: TGTGCCAGCAGCTTAGGGGACAGGCAGTACTTC; CDR3: CASSLGDRQYF
J: TRBJ2-5; V: TRBV12-3/TRBV12-4; length: 13; size: .; D: .; DNA: TGTGCCAGCAGGCGAAGCCTACAAGAGACCCAGTACTTC; CDR3: CASRRSLQETQYF